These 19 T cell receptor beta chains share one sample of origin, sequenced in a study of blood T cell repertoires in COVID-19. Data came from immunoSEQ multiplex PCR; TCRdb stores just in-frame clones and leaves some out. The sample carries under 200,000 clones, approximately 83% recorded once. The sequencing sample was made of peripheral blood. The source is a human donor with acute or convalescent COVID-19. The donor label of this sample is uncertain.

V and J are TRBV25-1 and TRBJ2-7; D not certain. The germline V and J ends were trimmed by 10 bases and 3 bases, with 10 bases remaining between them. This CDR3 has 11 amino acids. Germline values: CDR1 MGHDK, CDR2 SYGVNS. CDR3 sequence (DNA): TGTGCCACCCGAGTCTACTACGAGCAGTACTTC. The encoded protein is CATRVYYEQYF.

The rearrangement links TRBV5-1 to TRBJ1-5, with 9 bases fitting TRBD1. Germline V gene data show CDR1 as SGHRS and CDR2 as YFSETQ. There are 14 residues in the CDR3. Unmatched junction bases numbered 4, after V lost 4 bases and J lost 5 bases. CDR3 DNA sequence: TGCGCCAGCAGCGTGGGACAGGGAGATCAGCCCCAGCATTTT. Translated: CASSVGQGDQPQHF.

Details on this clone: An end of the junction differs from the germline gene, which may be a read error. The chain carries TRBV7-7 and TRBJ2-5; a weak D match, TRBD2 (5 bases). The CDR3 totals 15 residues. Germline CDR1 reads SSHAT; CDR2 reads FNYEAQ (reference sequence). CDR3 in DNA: TGTGCTAGCAGCCCCCAACTCGGGGTAGGAGAGACCCAGTACTTC. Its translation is CASSPQLGVGETQYF.

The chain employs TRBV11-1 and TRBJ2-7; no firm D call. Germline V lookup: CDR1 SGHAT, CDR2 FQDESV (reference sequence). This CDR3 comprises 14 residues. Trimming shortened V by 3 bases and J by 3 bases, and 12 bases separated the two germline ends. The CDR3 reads CASSFSAGSYEQYF. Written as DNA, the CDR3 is TGTGCCAGCAGCTTTTCGGCAGGCAGCTACGAGCAGTACTTC.

The CDR3 sequence: CASSLMSGAPYNEQFF. In DNA form, the CDR3 reads TGTGCCAGCAGCTTGATGAGCGGGGCCCCCTACAATGAGCAGTTCTTC. V usage is TRBV7-2 and J usage is TRBJ2-1; 7 bases are shared with TRBD2. Per the germline V gene, CDR1 is SGHTA and CDR2 is FQGNSA. The CDR3 sequence is 16 residues long. The ends lost 3 bases at V and 2 bases at J; junction bases unmatched: 7.

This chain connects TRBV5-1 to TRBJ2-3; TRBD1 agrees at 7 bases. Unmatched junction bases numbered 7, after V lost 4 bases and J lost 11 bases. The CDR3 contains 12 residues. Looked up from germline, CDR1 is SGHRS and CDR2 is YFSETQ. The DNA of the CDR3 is TGCGCCAGCAGCAAAGACAGGGCCTGGCAGTATTTT. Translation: CASSKDRAWQYF.

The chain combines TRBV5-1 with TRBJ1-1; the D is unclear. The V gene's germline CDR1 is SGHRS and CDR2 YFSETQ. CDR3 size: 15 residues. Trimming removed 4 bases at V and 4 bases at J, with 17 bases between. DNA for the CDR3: TGCGCCAGCAGCCCTCGAACCGGGGAGGCCACTGAAGCTTTCTTT. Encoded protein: CASSPRTGEATEAFF. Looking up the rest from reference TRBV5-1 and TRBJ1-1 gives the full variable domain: KAGVTQTPRYLIKTRGQQVTLSCSPISGHRSVSWYQQTPGQGLQFLFEYFSETQRNKGNFPGRFSGRQFSNSRSEMNVSTLELGDSALYLCASSPRTGEATEAFFGQGTRLTVV.

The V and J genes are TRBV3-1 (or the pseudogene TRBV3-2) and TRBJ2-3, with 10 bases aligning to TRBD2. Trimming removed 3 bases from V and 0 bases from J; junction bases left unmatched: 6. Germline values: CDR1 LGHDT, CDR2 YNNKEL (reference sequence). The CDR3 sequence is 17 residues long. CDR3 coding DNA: TGTGCCAGCAGCCAGGGAGGACTAGCGGCGAGCACAGATACGCAGTATTTT. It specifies CASSQGGLAASTDTQYF.

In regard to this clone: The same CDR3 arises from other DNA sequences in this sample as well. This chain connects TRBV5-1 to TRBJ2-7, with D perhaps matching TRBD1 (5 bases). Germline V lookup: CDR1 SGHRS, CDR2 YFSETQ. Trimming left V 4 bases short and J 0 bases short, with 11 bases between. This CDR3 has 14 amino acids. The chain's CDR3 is CASSPDRLSYEQYF. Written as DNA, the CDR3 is TGCGCCAGCAGCCCTGACAGACTCTCCTACGAGCAGTACTTC. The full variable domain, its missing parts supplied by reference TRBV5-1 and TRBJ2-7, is KAGVTQTPRYLIKTRGQQVTLSCSPISGHRSVSWYQQTPGQGLQFLFEYFSETQRNKGNFPGRFSGRQFSNSRSEMNVSTLELGDSALYLCASSPDRLSYEQYFGPGTRLTVT.

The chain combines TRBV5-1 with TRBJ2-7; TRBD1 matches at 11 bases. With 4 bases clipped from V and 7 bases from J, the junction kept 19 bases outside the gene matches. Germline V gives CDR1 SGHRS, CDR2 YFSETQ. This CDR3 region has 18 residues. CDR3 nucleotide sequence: TGCGCCAGCAGCCTCCGGGACAGGGGGGAAGGGGTGAGAGGTGAGCAGTACTTC. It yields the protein CASSLRDRGEGVRGEQYF.

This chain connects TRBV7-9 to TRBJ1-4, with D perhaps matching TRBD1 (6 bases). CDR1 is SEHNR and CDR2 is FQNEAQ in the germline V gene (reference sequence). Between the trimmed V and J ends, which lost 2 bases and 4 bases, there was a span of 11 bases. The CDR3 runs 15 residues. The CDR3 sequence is CASSLWSQGNEKLFF. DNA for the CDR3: TGTGCCAGCAGCTTATGGTCACAGGGTAATGAAAAACTGTTTTTT. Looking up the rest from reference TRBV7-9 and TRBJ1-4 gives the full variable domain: DTGVSQNPRHKITKRGQNVTFRCDPISEHNRLYWYRQTLGQGPEFLTYFQNEAQLEKSRLLSDRFSAERPKGSFSTLEIQRTEQGDSAMYLCASSLWSQGNEKLFFGSGTQLSVL.

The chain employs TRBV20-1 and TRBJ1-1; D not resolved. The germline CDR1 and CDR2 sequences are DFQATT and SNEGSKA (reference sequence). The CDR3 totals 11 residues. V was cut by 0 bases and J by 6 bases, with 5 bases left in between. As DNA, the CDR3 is TGCAGTGCTAGAGATTCTGCTGAAGCTTTCTTT. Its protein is CSARDSAEAFF.

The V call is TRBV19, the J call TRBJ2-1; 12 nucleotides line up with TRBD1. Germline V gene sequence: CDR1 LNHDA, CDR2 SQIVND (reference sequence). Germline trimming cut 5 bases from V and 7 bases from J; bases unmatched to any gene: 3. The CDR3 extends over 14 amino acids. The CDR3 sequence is CASSGTGGWNEQFF. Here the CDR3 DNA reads TGTGCCAGTAGTGGGACAGGGGGCTGGAATGAGCAGTTCTTC. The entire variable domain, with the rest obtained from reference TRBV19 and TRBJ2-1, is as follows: DGGITQSPKYLFRKEGQNVTLSCEQNLNHDAMYWYRQDPGQGLRLIYYSQIVNDFQKGDIAEGYSVSREKKESFPLTVTSAQKNPTAFYLCASSGTGGWNEQFFGPGTRLTVL.

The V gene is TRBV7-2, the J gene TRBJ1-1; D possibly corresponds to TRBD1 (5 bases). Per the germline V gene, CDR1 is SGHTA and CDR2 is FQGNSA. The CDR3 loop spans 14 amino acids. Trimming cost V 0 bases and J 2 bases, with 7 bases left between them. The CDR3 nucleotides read TGTGCCAGCAGCTTAGCCGGGACTAACACTGAAGCTTTCTTT. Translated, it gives CASSLAGTNTEAFF.

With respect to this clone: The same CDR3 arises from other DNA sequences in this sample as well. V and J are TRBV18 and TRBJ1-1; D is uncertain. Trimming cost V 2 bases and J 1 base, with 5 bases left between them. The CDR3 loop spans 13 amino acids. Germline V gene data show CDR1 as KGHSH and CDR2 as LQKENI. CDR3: CASSPKQNTEAFF. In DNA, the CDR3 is TGTGCCAGCTCACCAAAACAGAACACTGAAGCTTTCTTT.

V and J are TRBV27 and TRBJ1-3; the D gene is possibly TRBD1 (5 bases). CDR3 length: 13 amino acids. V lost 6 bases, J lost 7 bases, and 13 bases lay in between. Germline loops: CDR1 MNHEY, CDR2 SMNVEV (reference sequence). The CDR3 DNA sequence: TGTGCCAGCAGAGCTTTCGGGGGGAACACCATATATTTT. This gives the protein CASRAFGGNTIYF.

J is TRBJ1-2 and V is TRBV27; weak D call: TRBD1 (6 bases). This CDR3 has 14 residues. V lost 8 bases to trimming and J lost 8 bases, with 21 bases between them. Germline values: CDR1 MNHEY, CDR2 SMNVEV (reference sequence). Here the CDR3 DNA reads TGTGCCAGCGGCCTTTTACAGGGAACGGGAGGCTACACCTTC. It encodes CASGLLQGTGGYTF.

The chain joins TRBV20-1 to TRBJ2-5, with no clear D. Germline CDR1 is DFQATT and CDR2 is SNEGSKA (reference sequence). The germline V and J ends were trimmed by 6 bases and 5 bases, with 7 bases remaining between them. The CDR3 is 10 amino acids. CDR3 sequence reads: CSADGETQYF. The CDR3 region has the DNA TGCAGTGCAGACGGGGAGACCCAGTACTTC.

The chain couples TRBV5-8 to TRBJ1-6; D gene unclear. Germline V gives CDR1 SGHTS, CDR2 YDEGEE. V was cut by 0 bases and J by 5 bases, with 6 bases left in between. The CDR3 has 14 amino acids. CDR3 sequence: CASSLERDNSPLHF. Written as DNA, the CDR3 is TGTGCCAGCAGCTTGGAGAGGGATAATTCACCCCTCCACTTT.